Sequencing of this T cell receptor (beta chain) was carried out in a study of CD8+CD57+ T cells in acquired aplastic anemia. Study-wide context: An average of about 9.8 million reads for CD4+ cells was obtained from healthy donors.

This clonotype was counted between two and nine times. The use of genomic DNA as template underpinned the TCR beta VDJ and CDR3 profiling. TCRdb passed the reads through MiXCR, listing each CDR3 protein once. Among about 130,000 distinct CDR3 sequences listed, around 50% were seen once. The junction had 5 bases not matched to a gene; V was cut back by 6 bases and J by 3 bases. Germline V lookup: CDR1 KGHDR, CDR2 SFDVKD. The CDR3 is 14 residues long. This clonotype originated in a human donor in good health, serving as a control. This sequence joins TRBV24-1 and TRBJ2-7; TRBD1 aligns across 9 bases. Material: sorted CD4+, CD8+, or CD8+CD57+ T cells (not recorded which) from PBMCs. As DNA, the CDR3 is TGTGCCACCAGTCGAGGGGGACAGGGCTACGAGCAGTACTTC. This translates into CATSRGGQGYEQYF.